This TCR beta chain stems from a study of blood T cell repertoires in COVID-19. Turning to the study itself: In each case, the material was cDNA or gDNA derived from T cells, B-cell-depleted T cells, or PBMCs.

The method was immunoSEQ multiplex PCR; TCRdb's version includes in-frame clones alone and lacks a portion of them. The sample includes around 200,000 clones, 70% to 90% of them seen just once. V lost 5 bases to trimming and J lost 5 bases; unmatched junction nucleotides: 8. The CDR3 contains 15 residues. Looked up from germline, CDR1 is MDHEN and CDR2 is SYDVKM. The gene calls are TRBV28 and TRBJ1-5, with 8 bases fitting TRBD1. This receptor was obtained from an elderly woman with acute or convalescent COVID-19. The specimen was peripheral blood. The CDR3 is CASSEPGGVYQPQHF. The DNA of the CDR3 is TGTGCCAGCAGTGAGCCAGGGGGCGTTTATCAGCCCCAGCATTTT.